This TCR beta chain is drawn from a study of blood T cell repertoires in COVID-19. The wider study: Some COVID-19 samples were acute and others convalescent; all came from the United States, Italy and Spain.

The study recruited people aged roughly 18 to 100 years across around 23 US areas. Cohorts were based on clinical histories the participants reported. Trimming removed 8 bases at V and 4 bases at J, with 11 bases between. CDR1 LNHDA and CDR2 SQIVND come from the germline V gene (reference sequence). The CDR3 loop spans 12 amino acids. Measured with immunoSEQ multiplex PCR; TCRdb has only the in-frame clones, and not every one. The sample carries a few hundred thousand clones, less than 90% recorded once. The chain links TRBV19 to TRBJ1-1; D unresolved. The receptor comes from a woman in her thirties who had recovered from COVID-19. What was sequenced was PBMCs or T cells enriched from blood (not recorded which). The CDR3 coding sequence is TGTGCCAGTCGAAGCCGGGGCACTGAAGCTTTCTTT. Translation gives CASRSRGTEAFF.